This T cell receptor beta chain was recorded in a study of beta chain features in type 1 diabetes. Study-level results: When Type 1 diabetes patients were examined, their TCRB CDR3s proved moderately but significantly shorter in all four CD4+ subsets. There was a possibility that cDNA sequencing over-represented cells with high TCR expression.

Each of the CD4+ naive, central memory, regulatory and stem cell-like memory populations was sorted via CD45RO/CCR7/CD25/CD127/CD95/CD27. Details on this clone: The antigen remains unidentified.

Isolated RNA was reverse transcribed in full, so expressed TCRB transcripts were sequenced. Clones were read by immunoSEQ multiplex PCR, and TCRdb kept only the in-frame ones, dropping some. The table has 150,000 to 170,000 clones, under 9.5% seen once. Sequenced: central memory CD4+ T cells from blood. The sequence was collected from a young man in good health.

CDR3 nucleotide sequence: TGTGCCAGCAGTTCGGGACAGGGGGCAGCTGGGGCCAACGTCCTGACTTTC. This sequence encodes CASSSGQGAAGANVLTF. V usage is TRBV28 and J usage is TRBJ2-6, with 12 bases that match TRBD1. Germline CDR1 is MDHEN and CDR2 is SYDVKM. The CDR3 is 17 amino acids. The V gene end was trimmed by 4 bases and the J gene end by 2 bases; junction bases not matched to a gene: 3.